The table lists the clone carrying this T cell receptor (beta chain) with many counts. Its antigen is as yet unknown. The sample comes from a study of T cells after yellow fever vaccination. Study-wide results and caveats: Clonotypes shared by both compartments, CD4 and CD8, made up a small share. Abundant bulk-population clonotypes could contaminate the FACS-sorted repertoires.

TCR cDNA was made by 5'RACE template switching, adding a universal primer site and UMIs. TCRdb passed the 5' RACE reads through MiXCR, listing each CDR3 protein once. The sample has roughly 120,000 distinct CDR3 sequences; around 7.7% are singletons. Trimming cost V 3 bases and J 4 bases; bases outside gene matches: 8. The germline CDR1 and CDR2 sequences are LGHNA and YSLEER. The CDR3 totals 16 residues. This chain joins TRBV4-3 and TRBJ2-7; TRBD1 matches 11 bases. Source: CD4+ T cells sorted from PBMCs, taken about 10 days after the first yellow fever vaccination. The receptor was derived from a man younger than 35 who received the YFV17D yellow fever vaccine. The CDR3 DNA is TGCGCCAGCAGCCAGGTCCCGGGACAGGGGGTTTACGAGCAGTACTTC. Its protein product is CASSQVPGQGVYEQYF.